This TCR beta chain was captured in a study of metastatic and nonmetastatic thyroid tumors. Points from the study as a whole: Benign nodules were reported to have significantly lower TCR beta diversity than malignant thyroid tumors, in blood and tumor.

Original methodology: Variation in CDR3 across clinicopathological groups served as the basis for constructing a distant-metastasis classifier in papillary thyroid cancer. TCRdb redid the clone calls on the PCR reads using MiXCR. TCRdb, not the authors, supplied the V and J calls. The sample consists of over 65,000 clones, around 13% of them appearing once. Patients had received no treatment of any kind before thyroid surgery. Germline values: CDR1 MGHRA, CDR2 YSYEKL. The CDR3 has 16 amino acids. This clone was recorded once. Its specificity is not known. Being one base from a much bigger clone, this may be a read error.

The sequence was collected from a female donor with papillary thyroid cancer or a benign thyroid nodule (not recorded which). Some clones in this sample may be carry-over from other donors' samples. Sequenced input: tumor tissue. The chain has TRBV4-1 and TRBJ2-5; 13 bases agree with TRBD2. The CDR3 region is CAISQVGLAGATTQYF. The CDR3 nucleotides read TGCGCCATCAGCCAAGTCGGACTAGCGGGAGCGACGACCCAGTACTTC.